This TCR beta chain was obtained from a study of blood T cell repertoires in COVID-19. V was trimmed by 5 bases and J by 9 bases, leaving 20 bases between them. Germline V lookup: CDR1 SEHNR, CDR2 FQNEAQ (reference sequence). The CDR3 totals 14 residues. Clones were sequenced by immunoSEQ multiplex PCR, and TCRdb holds only the in-frame ones, with some missing. The sample comprises roughly 100,000 clones, roughly nine tenths of which are singletons, and roughly 18% rests with the top ten. This TCR was recovered from a woman older than 75 in a cohort sampled during active COVID-19. Material for sequencing was peripheral blood. V usage is TRBV7-9 and J usage is TRBJ2-7; tentative D call: TRBD1 (5 bases). The CDR3 DNA is TGTGCCAGCAGCCCAGATACAGGACCCCTCCGGCAGTACTTC. This gives the protein CASSPDTGPLRQYF.